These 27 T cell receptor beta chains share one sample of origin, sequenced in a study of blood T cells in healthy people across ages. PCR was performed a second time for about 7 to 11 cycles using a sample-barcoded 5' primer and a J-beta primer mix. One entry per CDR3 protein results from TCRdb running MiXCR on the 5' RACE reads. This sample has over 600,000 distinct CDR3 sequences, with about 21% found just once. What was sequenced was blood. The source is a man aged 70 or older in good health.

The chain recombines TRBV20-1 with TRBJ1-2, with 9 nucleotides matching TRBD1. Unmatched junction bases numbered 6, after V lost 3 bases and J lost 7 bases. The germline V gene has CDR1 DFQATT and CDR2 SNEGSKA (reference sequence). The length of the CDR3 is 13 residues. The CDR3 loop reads CSARPRQGGGYTF. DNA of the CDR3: TGCAGTGCTAGGCCCCGACAGGGGGGTGGCTACACCTTC.

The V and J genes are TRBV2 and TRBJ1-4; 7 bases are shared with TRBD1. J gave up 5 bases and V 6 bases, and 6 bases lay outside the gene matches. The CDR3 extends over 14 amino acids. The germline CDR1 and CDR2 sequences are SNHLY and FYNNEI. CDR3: CASREDRTNEKLFF. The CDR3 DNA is TGTGCCAGCAGAGAGGACAGGACAAATGAAAAACTGTTTTTT.

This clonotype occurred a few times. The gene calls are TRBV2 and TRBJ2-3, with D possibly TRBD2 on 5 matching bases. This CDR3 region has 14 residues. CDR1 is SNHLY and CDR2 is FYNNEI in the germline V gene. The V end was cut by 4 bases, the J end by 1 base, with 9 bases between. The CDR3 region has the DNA TGTGCCAGCAGTGGGGAGACTGGCACAGATACGCAGTATTTT. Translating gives CASSGETGTDTQYF.

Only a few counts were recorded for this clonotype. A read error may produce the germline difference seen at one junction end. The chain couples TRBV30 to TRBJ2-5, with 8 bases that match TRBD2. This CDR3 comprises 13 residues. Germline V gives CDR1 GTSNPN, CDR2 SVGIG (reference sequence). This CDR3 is CAWSVAGEETRYF. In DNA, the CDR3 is TGTGCCTGGAGTGTAGCGGGAGAAGAGACCCGGTACTTC.

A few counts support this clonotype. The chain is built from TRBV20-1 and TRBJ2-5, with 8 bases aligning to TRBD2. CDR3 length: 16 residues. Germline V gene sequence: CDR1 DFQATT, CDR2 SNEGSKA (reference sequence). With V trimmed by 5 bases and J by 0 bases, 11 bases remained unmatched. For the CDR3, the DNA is TGCAGTGCTTACGCCGGGGGCGGGGGGTACCAAGAGACCCAGTACTTC. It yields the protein CSAYAGGGGYQETQYF.

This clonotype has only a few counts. The CDR3 loop reads CASSRTGDPTYEQYF. The CDR3 region has the DNA TGTGCCAGCAGTAGAACAGGGGACCCCACCTACGAGCAGTACTTC. The rearrangement uses TRBV6-2 or TRBV6-3 and TRBJ2-5; 7 bases align to TRBD1. The better agreement between TRBJ2-7 and the DNA end casts doubt on the J call. Germline V gene sequence: CDR1 MNHEY, CDR2 SVGEGT. CDR3 length: 15 residues.

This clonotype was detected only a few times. CDR3 residues: CASQPSTDTQYF. The CDR3 DNA is TGTGCCAGCCAACCTAGCACAGATACGCAGTATTTT. The V and J genes are TRBV28 and TRBJ2-3; D remains unclear. V lost 8 bases and J 0 bases, leaving 6 bases between the germline ends. The CDR3 spans 12 residues. The germline V gene has CDR1 MDHEN and CDR2 SYDVKM.

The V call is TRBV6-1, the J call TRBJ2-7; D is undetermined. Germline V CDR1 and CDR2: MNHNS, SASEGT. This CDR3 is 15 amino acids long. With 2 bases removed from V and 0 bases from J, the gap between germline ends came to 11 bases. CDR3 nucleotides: TGTGCCAGCAGTGAACCTACTGTCAGCTCCTACGAGCAGTACTTC. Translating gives CASSEPTVSSYEQYF.

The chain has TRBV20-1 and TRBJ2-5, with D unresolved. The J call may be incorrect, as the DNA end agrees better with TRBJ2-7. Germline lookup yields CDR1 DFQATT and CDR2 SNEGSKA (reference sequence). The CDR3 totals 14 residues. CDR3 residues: CSARGRSNPYEQYF. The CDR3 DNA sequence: TGCAGTGCTAGAGGTCGTTCCAACCCTTACGAGCAGTACTTC.

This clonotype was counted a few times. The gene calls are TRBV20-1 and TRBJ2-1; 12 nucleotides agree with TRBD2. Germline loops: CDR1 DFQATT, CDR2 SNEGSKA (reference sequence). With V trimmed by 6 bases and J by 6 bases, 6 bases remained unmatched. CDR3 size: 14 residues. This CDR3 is CSASLAGGSNEQFF. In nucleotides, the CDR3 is TGCAGTGCCTCTCTAGCGGGAGGGTCCAATGAGCAGTTCTTC.

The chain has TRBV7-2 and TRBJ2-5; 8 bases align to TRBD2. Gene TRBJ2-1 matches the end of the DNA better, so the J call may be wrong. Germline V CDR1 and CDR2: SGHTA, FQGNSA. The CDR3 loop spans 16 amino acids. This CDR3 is CASSLFSSGIGGEQFF. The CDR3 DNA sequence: TGTGCCAGCAGCTTGTTCAGTAGCGGGATTGGTGGGGAGCAGTTCTTC.

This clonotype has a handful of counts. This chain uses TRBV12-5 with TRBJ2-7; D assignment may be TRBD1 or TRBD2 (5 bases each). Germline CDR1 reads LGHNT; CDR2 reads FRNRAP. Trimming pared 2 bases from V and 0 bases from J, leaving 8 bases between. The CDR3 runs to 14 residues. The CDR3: CASGLSGGSYEQYF. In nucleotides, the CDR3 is TGTGCTAGTGGTTTGTCTGGGGGCTCCTACGAGCAGTACTTC.

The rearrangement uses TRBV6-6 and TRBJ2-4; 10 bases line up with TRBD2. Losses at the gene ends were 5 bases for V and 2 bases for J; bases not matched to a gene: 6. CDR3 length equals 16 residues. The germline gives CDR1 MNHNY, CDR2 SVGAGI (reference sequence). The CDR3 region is CASSQPGLASKNIQYF. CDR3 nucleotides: TGTGCCAGCAGTCAACCGGGACTAGCGTCCAAAAACATTCAGTACTTC.

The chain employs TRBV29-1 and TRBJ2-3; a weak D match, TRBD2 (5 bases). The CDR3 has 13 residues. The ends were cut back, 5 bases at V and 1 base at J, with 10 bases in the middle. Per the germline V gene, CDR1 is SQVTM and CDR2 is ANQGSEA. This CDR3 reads CSVRRGGTDTQYF. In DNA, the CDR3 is TGCAGCGTTCGCCGGGGAGGCACAGATACGCAGTATTTT.

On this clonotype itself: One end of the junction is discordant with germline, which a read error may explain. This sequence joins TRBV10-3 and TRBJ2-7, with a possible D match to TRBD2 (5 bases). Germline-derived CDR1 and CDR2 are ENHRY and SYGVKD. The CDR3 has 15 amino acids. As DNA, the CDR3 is TGTGCCGTCAGCGAGACTACGGGAAAGTCCTACGAGCAGTACTTC. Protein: CAVSETTGKSYEQYF.

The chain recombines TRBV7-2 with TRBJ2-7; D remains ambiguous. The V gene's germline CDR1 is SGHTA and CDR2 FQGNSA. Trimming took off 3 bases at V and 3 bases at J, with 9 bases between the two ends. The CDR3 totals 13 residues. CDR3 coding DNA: TGTGCCAGCAGCTTGGAACGGATCTACGAGCAGTACTTC. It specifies CASSLERIYEQYF. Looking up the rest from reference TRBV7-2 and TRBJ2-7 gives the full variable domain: GAGVSQSPSNKVTEKGKDVELRCDPISGHTALYWYRQSLGQGLEFLIYFQGNSAPDKSGLPSDRFSAERTGGSVSTLTIQRTQQEDSAVYLCASSLERIYEQYFGPGTRLTVT.

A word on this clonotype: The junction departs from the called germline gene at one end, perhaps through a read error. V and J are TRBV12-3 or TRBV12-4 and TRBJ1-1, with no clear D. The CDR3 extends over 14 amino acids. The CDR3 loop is CASTPSAPNTEAFF. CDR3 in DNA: TGTGCCAGCACTCCGTCTGCGCCGAACACCGAAGCTTTCTTT.

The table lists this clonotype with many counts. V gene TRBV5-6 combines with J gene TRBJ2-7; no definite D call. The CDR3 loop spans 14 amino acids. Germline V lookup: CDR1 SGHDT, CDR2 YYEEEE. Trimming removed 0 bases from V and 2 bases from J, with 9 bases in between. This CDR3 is CASSLAFTAYEQYF. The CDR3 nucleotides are TGTGCCAGCAGCTTGGCATTCACTGCCTACGAGCAGTACTTC.

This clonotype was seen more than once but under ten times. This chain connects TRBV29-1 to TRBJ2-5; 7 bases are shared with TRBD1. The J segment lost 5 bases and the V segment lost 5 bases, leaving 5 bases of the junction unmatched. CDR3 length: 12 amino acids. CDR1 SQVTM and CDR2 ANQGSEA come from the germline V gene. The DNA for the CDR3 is TGCAGCGTTACGACAGGGATGGAGACCCAGTACTTC. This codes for CSVTTGMETQYF.

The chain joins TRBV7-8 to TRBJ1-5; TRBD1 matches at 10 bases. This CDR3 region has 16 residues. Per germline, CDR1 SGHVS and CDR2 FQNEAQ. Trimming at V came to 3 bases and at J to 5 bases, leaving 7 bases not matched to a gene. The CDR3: CASSFGGQGMDQPQHF. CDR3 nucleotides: TGTGCCAGCAGCTTTGGGGGACAGGGGATGGATCAGCCCCAGCATTTT. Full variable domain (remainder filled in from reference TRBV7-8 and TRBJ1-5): GAGVSQSPRYKVAKRGQDVALRCDPISGHVSLFWYQQALGQGPEFLTYFQNEAQLDKSGLPSDRFFAERPEGSVSTLKIQRTQQEDSAVYLCASSFGGQGMDQPQHFGDGTRLSIL.

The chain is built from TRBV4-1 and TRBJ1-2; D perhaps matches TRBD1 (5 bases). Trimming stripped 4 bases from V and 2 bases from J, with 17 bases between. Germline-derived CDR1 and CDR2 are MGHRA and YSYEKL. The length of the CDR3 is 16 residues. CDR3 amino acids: CASSLTSARQNYGYTF. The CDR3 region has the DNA TGCGCCAGCAGCCTGACTAGTGCGAGACAGAACTATGGCTACACCTTC.

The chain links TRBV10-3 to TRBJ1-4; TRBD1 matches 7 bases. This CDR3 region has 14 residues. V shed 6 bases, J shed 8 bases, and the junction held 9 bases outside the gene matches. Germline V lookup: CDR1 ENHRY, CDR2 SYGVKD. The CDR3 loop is CAISPGQKGEKLFF. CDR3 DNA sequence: TGTGCCATCAGCCCGGGACAGAAAGGGGAAAAACTGTTTTTT.

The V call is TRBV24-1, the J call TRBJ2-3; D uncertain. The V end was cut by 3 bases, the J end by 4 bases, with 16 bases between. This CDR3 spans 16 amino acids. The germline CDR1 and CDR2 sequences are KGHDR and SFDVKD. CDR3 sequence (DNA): TGTGCCACCAGTGATGCAGACCGGACGTCCTCAGATACGCAGTATTTT. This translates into CATSDADRTSSDTQYF.

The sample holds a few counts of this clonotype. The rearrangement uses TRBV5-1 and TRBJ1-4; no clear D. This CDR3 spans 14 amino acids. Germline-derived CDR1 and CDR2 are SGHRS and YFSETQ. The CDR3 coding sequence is TGCGCTAGCGGCTTGACCTTCACTAATGAAAAACTGTTTTTT. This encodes CASGLTFTNEKLFF.

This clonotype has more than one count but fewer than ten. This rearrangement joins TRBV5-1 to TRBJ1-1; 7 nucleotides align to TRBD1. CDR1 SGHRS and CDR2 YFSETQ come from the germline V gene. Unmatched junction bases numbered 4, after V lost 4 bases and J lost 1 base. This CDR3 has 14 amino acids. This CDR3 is CASSIGGGNTEAFF. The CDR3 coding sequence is TGCGCCAGCAGCATAGGGGGCGGGAACACTGAAGCTTTCTTT. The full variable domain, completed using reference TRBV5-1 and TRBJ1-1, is KAGVTQTPRYLIKTRGQQVTLSCSPISGHRSVSWYQQTPGQGLQFLFEYFSETQRNKGNFPGRFSGRQFSNSRSEMNVSTLELGDSALYLCASSIGGGNTEAFFGQGTRLTVV.

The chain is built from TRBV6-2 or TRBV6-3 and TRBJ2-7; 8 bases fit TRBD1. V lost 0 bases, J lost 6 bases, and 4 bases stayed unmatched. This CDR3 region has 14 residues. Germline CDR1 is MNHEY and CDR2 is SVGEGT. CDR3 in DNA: TGTGCCAGCAGTTACTCGAGGACAGGGCCCGAGCAGTACTTC. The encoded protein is CASSYSRTGPEQYF.

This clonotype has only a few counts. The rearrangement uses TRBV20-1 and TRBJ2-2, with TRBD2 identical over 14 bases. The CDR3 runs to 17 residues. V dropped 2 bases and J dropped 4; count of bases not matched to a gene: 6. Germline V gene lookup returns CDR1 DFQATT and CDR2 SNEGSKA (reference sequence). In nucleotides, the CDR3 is TGCAGTGCTAGATCCGGGACTAGCGGGAGTCTCACCGGGGAGCTGTTTTTT. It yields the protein CSARSGTSGSLTGELFF.